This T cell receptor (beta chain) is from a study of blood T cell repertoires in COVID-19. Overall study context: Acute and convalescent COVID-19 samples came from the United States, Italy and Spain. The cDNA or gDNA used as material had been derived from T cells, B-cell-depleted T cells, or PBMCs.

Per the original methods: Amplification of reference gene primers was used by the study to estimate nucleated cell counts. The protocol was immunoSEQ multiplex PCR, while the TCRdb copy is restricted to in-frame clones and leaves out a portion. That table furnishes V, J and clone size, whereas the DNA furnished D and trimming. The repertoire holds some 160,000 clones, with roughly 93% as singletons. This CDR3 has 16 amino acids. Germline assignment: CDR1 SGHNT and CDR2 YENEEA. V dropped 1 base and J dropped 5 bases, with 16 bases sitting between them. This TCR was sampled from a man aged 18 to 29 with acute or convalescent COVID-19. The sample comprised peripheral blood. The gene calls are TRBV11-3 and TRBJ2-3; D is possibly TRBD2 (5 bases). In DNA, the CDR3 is TGTGCCAGCAGCTTAGGGGCGACTATTCGGGGAGATACGCAGTATTTT. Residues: CASSLGATIRGDTQYF.